Listed below are T cell receptor beta chains from one sample, sequenced in a study of T cells after yellow fever vaccination. TCRdb re-called the 5' RACE reads with MiXCR, one entry per CDR3 protein. This sample carries some 320,000 distinct CDR3 sequences, 4% to 5.5% of them seen once, and the ten largest clones take roughly a fifth. The specimen was PBMCs, collected 15 days after the yellow fever booster vaccination. The receptors come from a man aged 18 to 30 who received the YFV17D yellow fever vaccine. Each CDR3 is given with its conserved first and last residue. D genes are given only for firm matches. Not all rows give a size; the values are once, few, many and, for expanded clones, a class.

clone_size	v_call	j_call	d_call	cdr3_aa	cdr3_nt
-	TRBV20-1	TRBJ1-2	-	CSARRRGGYGYTF	TGCAGTGCTAGGAGGAGGGGAGGGTATGGCTACACCTTC
once	TRBV12-3/TRBV12-4	TRBJ2-2	TRBD2	CASSRSGGQAGELFF	TGTGCCAGCAGTAGGAGCGGGGGCCAGGCCGGGGAGCTGTTTTTT
many	TRBV7-3	TRBJ2-1	-	CASSPLTDNEQFF	TGTGCCAGCAGCCCCCTGACCGACAATGAGCAGTTCTTC
-	TRBV28	TRBJ2-5	-	CASGRTDQETQYF	TGTGCCAGCGGGCGGACTGACCAAGAGACCCAGTACTTC
few	TRBV13	TRBJ1-2	-	CASSLVGGAAAYGYTF	TGTGCCAGCAGCTTGGTTGGAGGGGCCGCCGCTTATGGCTACACCTTC
many	TRBV4-2	TRBJ2-3	-	CASSQEGIWDTQYF	TGTGCCAGCAGCCAAGAGGGGATCTGGGATACGCAGTATTTT
many	TRBV6-5	TRBJ2-3	-	CASSYGANGADTQYF	TGTGCCAGCAGTTACGGAGCGAATGGGGCAGATACGCAGTATTTT
-	TRBV12-3/TRBV12-4	TRBJ2-7	TRBD1	CASSFGTGLYEQYF	TGTGCCAGCAGTTTTGGGACAGGGCTCTACGAGCAGTACTTC
-	TRBV10-3	TRBJ1-2	-	CAISAPGAYTF	TGTGCCATCAGTGCCCCAGGAGCGTACACCTTC
few	TRBV24-1	TRBJ2-5	TRBD1	CATSDRQGSAQETQYF	TGTGCCACCAGTGATCGACAGGGTTCAGCACAAGAGACCCAGTACTTC
-	TRBV10-3	TRBJ2-5	-	CAISENGGETQYF	TGTGCCATCAGTGAAAATGGAGGAGAGACCCAGTACTTC
many	TRBV25-1	TRBJ1-3	-	CASTPPGPSGNTIYF	TGTGCCAGCACCCCCCCAGGTCCCTCTGGAAACACCATATATTTT
few	TRBV18	TRBJ1-1	-	CASSPVTGSTMNTEAFF	TGTGCCAGCTCACCAGTTACAGGGAGCACCATGAACACTGAAGCTTTCTTT
many	TRBV29-1	TRBJ2-3	-	CSVEGDTQYF	TGCAGCGTGGAAGGAGATACGCAGTATTTT
-	TRBV9	TRBJ2-3	TRBD2	CASSPPGGVTDTQYF	TGTGCCAGCAGCCCACCCGGGGGGGTCACAGATACGCAGTATTTT
many	TRBV6-2/TRBV6-3	TRBJ2-5	-	CASSYSASRETQYF	TGTGCCAGCAGTTACTCGGCTAGCCGAGAGACCCAGTACTTC
many	TRBV7-2	TRBJ1-5	-	CASSPANQPQHF	TGTGCCAGCAGCCCCGCCAATCAGCCCCAGCATTTT
-	TRBV15	TRBJ2-2	TRBD1	CATSRGQGFGELFF	TGTGCCACCAGCAGAGGACAGGGGTTCGGGGAGCTGTTTTTT
-	TRBV12-5	TRBJ1-2	-	CASGLPAGGRHGYTF	TGTGCTAGTGGTTTGCCTGCGGGGGGTCGGCACGGCTACACCTTC
few	TRBV6-2/TRBV6-3	TRBJ1-5	-	CASRTDSFQPQHF	TGTGCCAGCAGGACCGATTCGTTTCAGCCCCAGCATTTT
few	TRBV29-1	TRBJ2-2	TRBD1	CSGRDRGSGELFF	TGCAGCGGAAGAGACAGGGGGTCCGGGGAGCTGTTTTTT
-	TRBV7-9	TRBJ2-1	-	CASSPLVEQFF	TGTGCCAGCAGCCCCCTCGTTGAGCAGTTCTTC
-	TRBV5-1	TRBJ2-1	-	CASSLVAVNEQFF	TGCGCCAGCAGCTTGGTTGCCGTTAATGAGCAGTTCTTC
many	TRBV10-3	TRBJ1-5	-	CAIRARDGSNQPQHF	TGTGCCATCAGGGCCAGGGACGGAAGCAATCAGCCCCAGCATTTT
-	TRBV12-3/TRBV12-4	TRBJ2-1	TRBD2	CASSLTSGGLDEQFF	TGTGCCAGCAGTCTGACTAGCGGGGGTCTGGATGAGCAGTTCTTC
few	TRBV7-2	TRBJ2-2	TRBD1	CASSFGTGGHDTGELFF	TGTGCCAGCAGCTTCGGGACAGGGGGGCACGACACCGGGGAGCTGTTTTTT
few	TRBV6-5	TRBJ1-4	TRBD1	CASSYFPGDRGPLGKEKLFF	TGTGCCAGCAGTTATTTTCCCGGGGACAGGGGGCCTCTGGGCAAGGAAAAACTGTTTTTT